The clone carrying this T cell receptor beta chain was counted only a few times. The data originate from a study of blood T cells in healthy people across ages. This CDR3 comprises 13 residues. V lost 8 bases and J lost 4; bases outside the gene matches: 7. The V gene's germline CDR1 is DFQATT and CDR2 SNEGSKA (reference sequence). A second PCR, run for about 7 to 11 cycles, used a sample-barcoded 5' primer plus a J-beta primer mix. From the 5' RACE reads, TCRdb called clonotypes with MiXCR, one entry per CDR3 protein. The sample lists around 1.5 million distinct CDR3 sequences; approximately 32% were seen once.

Sequenced material: blood. This clonotype originated in a woman aged 30 to 39 in good health. J is TRBJ2-2 and V is TRBV20-1; TRBD1 matches 7 bases. The CDR3 DNA follows: TGCAGTACCTTCAAGGGGGCCACCGGGGAGCTGTTTTTT. It yields the protein CSTFKGATGELFF.